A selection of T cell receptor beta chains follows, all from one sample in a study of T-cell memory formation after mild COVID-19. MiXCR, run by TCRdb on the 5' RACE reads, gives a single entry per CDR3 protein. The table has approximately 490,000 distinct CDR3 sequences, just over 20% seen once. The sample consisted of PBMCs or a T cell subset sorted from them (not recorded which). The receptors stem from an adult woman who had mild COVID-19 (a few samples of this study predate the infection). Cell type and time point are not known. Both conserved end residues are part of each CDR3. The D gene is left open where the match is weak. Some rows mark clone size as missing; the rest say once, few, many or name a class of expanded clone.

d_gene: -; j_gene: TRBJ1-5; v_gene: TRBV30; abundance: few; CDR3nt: TGTGCCTGGAGCGTCGAGAGCAATCAGCCCCAGCATTTT; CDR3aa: CAWSVESNQPQHF
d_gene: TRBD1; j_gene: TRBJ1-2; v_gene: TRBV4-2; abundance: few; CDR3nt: TGTGCCAGCAGCCAAGGGGGACAGGCCGATAGCTACACCTTC; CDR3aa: CASSQGGQADSYTF
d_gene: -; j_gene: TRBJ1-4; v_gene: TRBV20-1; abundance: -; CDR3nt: TGCAGTGCTAGAGATTACCGGTTTAATGAAAAACTGTTTTTT; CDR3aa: CSARDYRFNEKLFF
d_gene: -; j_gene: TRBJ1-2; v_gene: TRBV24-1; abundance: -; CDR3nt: TGTGCCACCAGTGAACCCGACAGGAGATATGGCTACACCTTC; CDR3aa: CATSEPDRRYGYTF
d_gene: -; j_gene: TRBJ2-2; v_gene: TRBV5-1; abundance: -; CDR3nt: TGCGCCAGCAGCTTCCAGGGAAGGACCGGGGAGCTGTTTTTT; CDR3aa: CASSFQGRTGELFF
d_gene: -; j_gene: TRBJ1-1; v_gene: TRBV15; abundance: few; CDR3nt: TGTGCCACCAGCAGAGCGCAGATATCCACTGAAGCTTTCTTT; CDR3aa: CATSRAQISTEAFF
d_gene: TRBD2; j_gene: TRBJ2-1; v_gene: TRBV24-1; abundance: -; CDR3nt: TGTGCCACCAGTGTCCTAGCGGCTTACAATGAGCAGTTCTTC; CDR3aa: CATSVLAAYNEQFF
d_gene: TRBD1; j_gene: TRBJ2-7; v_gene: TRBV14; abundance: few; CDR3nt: TGTGCCAGCAGCCAAGAATTGGGACAGGGGCGTCCTGTACGGTACTTC; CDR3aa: CASSQELGQGRPVRYF
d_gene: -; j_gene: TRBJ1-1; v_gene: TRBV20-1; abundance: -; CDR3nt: TGCAGTGCTACCCGACAGATCATGAACACTGAAGCTTTCTTT; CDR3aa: CSATRQIMNTEAFF
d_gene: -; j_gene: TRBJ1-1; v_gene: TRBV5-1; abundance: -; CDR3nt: TGCGCCAGCACCGAGGAGCAGGGTGGAATGAACACTGAAGCTTTCTTT; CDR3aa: CASTEEQGGMNTEAFF
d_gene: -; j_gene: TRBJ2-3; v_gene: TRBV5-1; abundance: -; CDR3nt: TGCGCCAGCAGCTTGGTATTTAGCACAGATACGCAGTATTTT; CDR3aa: CASSLVFSTDTQYF
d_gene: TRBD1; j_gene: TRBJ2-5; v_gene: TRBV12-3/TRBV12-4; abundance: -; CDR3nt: TGTGCCAGCAGTCCGCCTGGGACAGAAGAGACCCAGTACTTC; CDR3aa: CASSPPGTEETQYF
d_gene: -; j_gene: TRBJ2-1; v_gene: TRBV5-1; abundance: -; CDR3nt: TGCGCCAGCAGCTTGGCTCAGAGGGAGCAGTTCTTC; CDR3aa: CASSLAQREQFF
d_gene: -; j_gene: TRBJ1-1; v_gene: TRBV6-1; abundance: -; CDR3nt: TGTGCCAGCAGTGAGACCTGGCCTGGACGTGGGGAGGAAGCTTTCTTT; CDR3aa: CASSETWPGRGEEAFF
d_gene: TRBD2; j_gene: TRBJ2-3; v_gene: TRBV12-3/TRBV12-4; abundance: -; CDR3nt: TGTGCCAGCCTTGGGCCTAGCGGGGCCACAGATACGCAGTATTTT; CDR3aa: CASLGPSGATDTQYF
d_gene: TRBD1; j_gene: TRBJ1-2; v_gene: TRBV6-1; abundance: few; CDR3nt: TGTGCCAGCAGCCCCGGGACAGTTAAGAACTATGGCTACACCTTC; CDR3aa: CASSPGTVKNYGYTF
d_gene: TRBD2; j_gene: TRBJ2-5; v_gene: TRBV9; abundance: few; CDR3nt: TGTGCCAGCAGCGTAGCGCCCGGGCTAGCGGGGCACCAAGAGACCCAGTACTTC; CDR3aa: CASSVAPGLAGHQETQYF
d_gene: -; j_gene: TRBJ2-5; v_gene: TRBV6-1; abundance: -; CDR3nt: TGTGCCAGCAGTGAACGTCGCCATACGGAGACCCAGTACTTC; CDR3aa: CASSERRHTETQYF
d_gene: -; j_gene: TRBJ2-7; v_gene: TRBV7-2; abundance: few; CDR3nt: TGTGCCAGCAGCTTTTATGCCGGAGACTACGAGCAGTACTTC; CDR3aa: CASSFYAGDYEQYF
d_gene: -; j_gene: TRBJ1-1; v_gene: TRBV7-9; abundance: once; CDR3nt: TGTGCCAGCAGCTACTTCAAGGGAGTCACTGAAGCTTTCTTT; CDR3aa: CASSYFKGVTEAFF
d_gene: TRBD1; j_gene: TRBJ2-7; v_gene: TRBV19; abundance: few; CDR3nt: TGTGCCAGTTCTGGGACAGGGATAGCCTACGAGCAGTACTTC; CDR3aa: CASSGTGIAYEQYF
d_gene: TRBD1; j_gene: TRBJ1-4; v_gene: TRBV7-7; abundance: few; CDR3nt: TGTGCCAGCAGCCAAGGGACAGGGAGGAATGAAAAACTGTTTTTT; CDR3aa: CASSQGTGRNEKLFF
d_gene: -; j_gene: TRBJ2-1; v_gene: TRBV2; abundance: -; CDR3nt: TGTGCCAGCAGTGAGGAACAGGTCCCGATGGGGCAGTTCTTC; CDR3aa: CASSEEQVPMGQFF
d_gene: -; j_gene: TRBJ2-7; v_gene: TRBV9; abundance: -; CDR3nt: TGTGCCAGCAGCCCCGGGGTCACCTCCTCCTACGAGCAGTACTTC; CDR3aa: CASSPGVTSSYEQYF
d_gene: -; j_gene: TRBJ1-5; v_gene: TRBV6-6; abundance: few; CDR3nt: TGTGCCAGCAGCCTTGGATGGGGTCAGCCCCAGCATTTT; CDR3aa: CASSLGWGQPQHF
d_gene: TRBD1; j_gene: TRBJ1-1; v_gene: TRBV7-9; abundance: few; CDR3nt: TGTGCCAGCAGCTTAAGCTATGGGGACAGGCCCTCAGCTTTCTTT; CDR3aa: CASSLSYGDRPSAFF
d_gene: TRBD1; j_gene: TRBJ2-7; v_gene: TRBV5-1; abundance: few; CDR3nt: TGCGCCAGCAGCTCCAAGAGACAGGGAAAAGGCTACGAGCAGTACTTC; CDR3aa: CASSSKRQGKGYEQYF
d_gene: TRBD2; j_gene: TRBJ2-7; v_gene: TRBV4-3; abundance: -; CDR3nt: TGCGCCAGCAGCCAAGAGTTCTCGGGAGGTGTTTCCTACGAGCAGTACTTC; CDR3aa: CASSQEFSGGVSYEQYF
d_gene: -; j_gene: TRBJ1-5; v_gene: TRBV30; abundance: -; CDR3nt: TGTGCCTGGAGTTGGTCGGATCAGCCCCAGCATTTT; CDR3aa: CAWSWSDQPQHF
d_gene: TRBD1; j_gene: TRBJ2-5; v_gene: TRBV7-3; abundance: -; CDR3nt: TGTGCCAGCAGCTCGACAGGGGGTGGGGAGACCCAGTACTTC; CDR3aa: CASSSTGGGETQYF
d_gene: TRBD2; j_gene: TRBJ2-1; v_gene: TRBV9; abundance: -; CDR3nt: TGTGCCAGCAGCGTAGGCTCTGTATCTAGCGGGAGTTCGGGGCAGTTCTTC; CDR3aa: CASSVGSVSSGSSGQFF
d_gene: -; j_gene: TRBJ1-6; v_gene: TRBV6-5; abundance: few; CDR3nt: TGTGCCAGCAGTGAAGACTGGAATTCACCCCTCCACTTT; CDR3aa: CASSEDWNSPLHF
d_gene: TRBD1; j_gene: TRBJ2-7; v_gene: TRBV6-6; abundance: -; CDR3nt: TGTGCCAGCAGTTACGACCGGGACAGTCGATCCTACGAGCAGTACTTC; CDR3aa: CASSYDRDSRSYEQYF
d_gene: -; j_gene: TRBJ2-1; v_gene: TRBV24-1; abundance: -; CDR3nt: TGTGCCACCAGTGAAGGCCGACAGGGAGGCCTCAACAATGAGCAGTTCTTC; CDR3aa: CATSEGRQGGLNNEQFF
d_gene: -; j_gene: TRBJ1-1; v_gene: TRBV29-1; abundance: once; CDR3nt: TGCAGCGTTGACAAGGGCACTGAAGCTTTCTTT; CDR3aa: CSVDKGTEAFF
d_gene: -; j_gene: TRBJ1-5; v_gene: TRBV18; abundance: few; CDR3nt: TGTGCCAGCTCACCCTCCGGAAGGGCCAATCAGCCCCAGCATTTT; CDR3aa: CASSPSGRANQPQHF
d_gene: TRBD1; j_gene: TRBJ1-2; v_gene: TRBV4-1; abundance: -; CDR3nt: TGCGCCAGCAGCCAACCGGGACAGCTCACTGGCAACACCTTC; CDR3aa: CASSQPGQLTGNTF
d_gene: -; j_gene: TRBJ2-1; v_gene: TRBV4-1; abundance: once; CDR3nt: TGCGCCAGCAGCCAAGATACGGCCCAGGCCGGGGATGAGCAGTTCTTC; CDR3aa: CASSQDTAQAGDEQFF
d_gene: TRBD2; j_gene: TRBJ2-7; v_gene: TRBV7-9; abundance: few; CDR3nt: TGTGCCAGCAGCTCAGAACGAGGCGGGAGAGGGGTGACCTACGAGCAGTACTTC; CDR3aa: CASSSERGGRGVTYEQYF
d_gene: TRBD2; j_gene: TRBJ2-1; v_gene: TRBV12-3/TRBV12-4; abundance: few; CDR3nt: TGTGCCAGCAGTCCACTAGCGGGGGGGCTCTCCTACAATGAGCAGTTCTTC; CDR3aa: CASSPLAGGLSYNEQFF
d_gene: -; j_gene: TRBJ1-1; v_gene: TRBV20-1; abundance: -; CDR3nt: TGCAGTGCTAGAGATATGGAGGGAGTAGTAAGGAACACTGAAGCTTTCTTT; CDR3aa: CSARDMEGVVRNTEAFF
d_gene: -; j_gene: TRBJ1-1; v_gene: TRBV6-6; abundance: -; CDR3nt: TGTGCCAGCACCGAACAGATGAACACTGAAGCTTTCTTT; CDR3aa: CASTEQMNTEAFF
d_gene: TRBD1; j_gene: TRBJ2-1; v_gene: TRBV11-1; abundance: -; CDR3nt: TGTGCCAGCAGTTCAGGGACAGGGGTCCCTAACTCCTACAATGAGCAGTTCTTC; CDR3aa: CASSSGTGVPNSYNEQFF
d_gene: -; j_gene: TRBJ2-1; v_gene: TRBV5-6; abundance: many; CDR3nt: TGTGCCAGCAGCCCTCAGGGGGGCCTCTCCTACAATGAGCAGTTCTTC; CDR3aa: CASSPQGGLSYNEQFF
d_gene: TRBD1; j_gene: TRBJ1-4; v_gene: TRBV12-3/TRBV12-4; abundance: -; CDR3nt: TGTGCCAGCAGTTGGACAGGAGTTAATGAAAAACTGTTTTTT; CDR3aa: CASSWTGVNEKLFF
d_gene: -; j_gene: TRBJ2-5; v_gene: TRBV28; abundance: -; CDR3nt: TGTGCCAGCAGTCGACCATCCCGCCAAGAGACCCAGTACTTC; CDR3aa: CASSRPSRQETQYF
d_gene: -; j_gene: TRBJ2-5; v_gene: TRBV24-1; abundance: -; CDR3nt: TGTGCCACCGCGGGATCGGGGCAAGAGACCCAGTACTTC; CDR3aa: CATAGSGQETQYF
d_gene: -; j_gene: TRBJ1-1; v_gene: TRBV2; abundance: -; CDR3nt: TGTGCCAGCAGTGAGAGGGCCAGGGTAGGAACTGAAGCTTTCTTT; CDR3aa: CASSERARVGTEAFF